This T cell receptor beta chain emerged from a study of blood T cell repertoires in COVID-19. In the study overall: Sources were T cells, B-cell-depleted T cells, or PBMCs; the material itself was cDNA or gDNA.

The ends were cut back, 0 bases at V and 4 bases at J, with 9 bases in the middle. CDR1 LGHNA and CDR2 YSLEER come from the germline V gene. The CDR3 is 14 residues long. The Seattle patients, enrolled during active infection, were followed longitudinally. The table came from immunoSEQ multiplex PCR; TCRdb's copy has only in-frame clones and leaves some out. The sample yields 330,000 or so clones, approximately 88% seen once. The gene calls are TRBV4-3 and TRBJ1-1, with D possibly TRBD1 on 6 matching bases. The TCR was taken from a man aged 25-45 years with COVID-19, enrolled during active disease. The specimen sequenced was peripheral blood. This chain's CDR3 is CASSQEVGGTEAFF. The CDR3 nucleotides read TGCGCCAGCAGCCAAGAGGTAGGGGGCACTGAAGCTTTCTTT.